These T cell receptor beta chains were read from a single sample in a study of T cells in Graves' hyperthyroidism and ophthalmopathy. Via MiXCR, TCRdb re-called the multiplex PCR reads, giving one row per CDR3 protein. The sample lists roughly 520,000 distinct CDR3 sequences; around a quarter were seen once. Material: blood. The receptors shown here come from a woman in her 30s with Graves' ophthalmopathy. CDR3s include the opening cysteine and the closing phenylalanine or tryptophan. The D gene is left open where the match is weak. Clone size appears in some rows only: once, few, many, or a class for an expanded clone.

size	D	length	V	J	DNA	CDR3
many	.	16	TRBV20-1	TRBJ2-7	TGCAGTGCTAGAGAACAGGGGCACAGGGGAGGATACGAGCAGTACTTC	CSAREQGHRGGYEQYF
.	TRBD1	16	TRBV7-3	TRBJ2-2	TGTGCCAGCAGCTTGACGACAGGGATTCTAACCGGGGAGCTGTTTTTT	CASSLTTGILTGELFF
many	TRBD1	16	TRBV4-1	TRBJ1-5	TGCGCCAGCAGCCAGGGCAGGGGGAGGCAAAATCAGCCCCAGCATTTT	CASSQGRGRQNQPQHF
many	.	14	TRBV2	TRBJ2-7	TGTGCCAGGGGGCACCGGGACCGATTCTACGAGCAGTACTTC	CARGHRDRFYEQYF
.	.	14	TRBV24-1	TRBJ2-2	TGTGCCACCAGTCCTAGCGCGAACACCGGGGAGCTGTTTTTT	CATSPSANTGELFF
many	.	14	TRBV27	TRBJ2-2	TGTGCCACGGGGCCGAGTTCGAACACCGGGGAGCTGTTTTTT	CATGPSSNTGELFF
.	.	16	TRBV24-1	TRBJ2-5	TGTGCCACCAGTGACCCCCGGGGCAGGTATCAAGAGACCCAGTACTTC	CATSDPRGRYQETQYF
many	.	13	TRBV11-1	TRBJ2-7	TGTGCCACCGGGGGCAGGCCGAGCTACGAGCAGTACTTC	CATGGRPSYEQYF
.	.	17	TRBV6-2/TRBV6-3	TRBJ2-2	TGTGCCAGCAGTTACGCTAAAGTGGACGGGTCGGCCGGGGAGCTGTTTTTT	CASSYAKVDGSAGELFF
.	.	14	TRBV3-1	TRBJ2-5	TGTGCCAGCAGCCAAGAGGGGGCCCAAGAGACCCAGTACTTC	CASSQEGAQETQYF
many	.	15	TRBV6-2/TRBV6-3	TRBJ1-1	TGTGCCAGCAGTCTTGCCAGAGTTGGGAACACTGAAGCTTTCTTT	CASSLARVGNTEAFF
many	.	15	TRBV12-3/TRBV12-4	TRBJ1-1	TGTGCCAGCAGCCGAATGGGACGGGGCCAACCGGAAGCTTTCTTT	CASSRMGRGQPEAFF
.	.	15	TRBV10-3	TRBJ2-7	TGTGCCATCAGTGAGTCGTTTAAGGGCTCCTACGAGCAGTACTTC	CAISESFKGSYEQYF
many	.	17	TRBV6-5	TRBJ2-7	TGTGCCAGCAGTTACCGGTCCGGGCGCGGGGCCTCCTACGAGCAGTACTTC	CASSYRSGRGASYEQYF
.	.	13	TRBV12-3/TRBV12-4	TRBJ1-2	TGTGCCAGCAGTTTAAAGACCAGCTATGGCTACACCTTC	CASSLKTSYGYTF
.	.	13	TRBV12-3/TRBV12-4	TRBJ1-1	TGTGCCAGCAGGGGACGCCCGGGAGGGGAGGCTTTCTTT	CASRGRPGGEAFF
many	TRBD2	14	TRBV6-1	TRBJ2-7	TGTGCCAGCAGTGTATCGGGGGGTTCCCTTGAGCAGTACTTC	CASSVSGGSLEQYF
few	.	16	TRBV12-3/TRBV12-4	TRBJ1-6	TGTGCCAGCAGTTTAGCTAGTCTCGGGGGAAATTCACCCCTCCACTTT	CASSLASLGGNSPLHF
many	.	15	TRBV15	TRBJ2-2	TGTGCCACCAGCGCCATGCGGGCGGATACCGGGGAGCTGTTTTTT	CATSAMRADTGELFF
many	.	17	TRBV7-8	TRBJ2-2	TGTGCCAGCAGCCCCCATGCCGGGACATCTTTCACCGGGGAGCTGTTTTTT	CASSPHAGTSFTGELFF
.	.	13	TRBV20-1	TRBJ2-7	TGCAGTGCTGAAAATACAGAAATTTACGAGCAGTACTTC	CSAENTEIYEQYF
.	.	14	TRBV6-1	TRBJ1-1	TGTGCCAGCACCCTGGCCAGGGGCGGGACTGAAGCTTTCTTT	CASTLARGGTEAFF
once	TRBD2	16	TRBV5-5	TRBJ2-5	TGTGCCAGCAGCTTGTTGTTCGGGAGGGAGGGAGAGACCCAGTACTTC	CASSLLFGREGETQYF
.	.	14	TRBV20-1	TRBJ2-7	TGCAGTGCTAGTTCGGCAGAAGCCTCCTACGAGCAGTACTTC	CSASSAEASYEQYF
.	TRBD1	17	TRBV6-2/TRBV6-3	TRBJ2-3	TGTGCCAGCAGTTACTCGATGCCGGGACAGGGGGCGCCTACGCAGTATTTT	CASSYSMPGQGAPTQYF
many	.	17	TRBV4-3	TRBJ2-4	TGCGCCAGCAGCCAAGATGTGGCAGGCAGAGCCAAAAACATTCAGTACTTC	CASSQDVAGRAKNIQYF
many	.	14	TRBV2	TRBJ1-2	TGTGCCAGCAGTGAGGGCGGCTATCTTATGGGCTACACCTTC	CASSEGGYLMGYTF
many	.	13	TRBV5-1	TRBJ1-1	TGCGCCAGCAGCTCGGCAATGGGCACTGAAGCTTTCTTT	CASSSAMGTEAFF
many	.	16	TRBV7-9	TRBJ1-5	TGTGCCAGCAGCCCTTCGGGGCCCTGGGGCAATCAGCCCCAGCATTTT	CASSPSGPWGNQPQHF
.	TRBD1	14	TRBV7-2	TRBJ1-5	TGTGCCAGCAGCGTGGACAGGGGTGGTCAGCCCCAGCATTTT	CASSVDRGGQPQHF
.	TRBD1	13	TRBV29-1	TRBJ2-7	TGCAGCGTTGAGACCGGACAGGCTTACGAGCAGTGCTTC	CSVETGQAYEQCF
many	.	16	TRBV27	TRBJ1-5	TGTGCCAGCAGTTCCCGTACAGGGTTTAGCAATCAGCCCCAGCATTTT	CASSSRTGFSNQPQHF
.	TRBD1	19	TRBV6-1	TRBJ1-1	TGTGCCAGCAGTGAACTGAAGAGGTCCAGGGGGCATGCGAACACTGAAGCTTTCTTT	CASSELKRSRGHANTEAFF
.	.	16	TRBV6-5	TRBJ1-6	TGTGCCAGCAGTTTGGCGGGGGGGGGGGAAAATTCACCCCTCCACTTT	CASSLAGGGENSPLHF
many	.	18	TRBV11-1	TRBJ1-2	TGTGCCAGCAGCCCCCGGACAAACGTCGCACCTCAGGGATTTGGCTACACCTTC	CASSPRTNVAPQGFGYTF
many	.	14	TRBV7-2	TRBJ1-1	TGTGCCAGCAGCTTATTTCAATCGAACACTGAAGCTTTCTTT	CASSLFQSNTEAFF
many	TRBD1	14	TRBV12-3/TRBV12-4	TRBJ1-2	TGTGCCAGCATTATACAGGGGGCGCGATCTGGCTACACCTTC	CASIIQGARSGYTF
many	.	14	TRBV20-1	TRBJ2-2	TGCAGTGCGGCGGATAATTCGAACACCGGGGAGCTGTTTTTT	CSAADNSNTGELFF
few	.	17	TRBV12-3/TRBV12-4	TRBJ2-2	TGTGCCAGCAGTTTAGGACAGGCTTTCACCGGTACCGGGGAGCTGTTTTTT	CASSLGQAFTGTGELFF
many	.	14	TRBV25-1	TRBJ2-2	TGTGCCAGCAAGAGTTTCGGGTCTGCCGGGGAGCTGTTTTTT	CASKSFGSAGELFF
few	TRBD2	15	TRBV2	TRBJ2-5	TGTGCCAGCAGTGAAGGGACTAGGGCCGGGGAGACCCAGTACTTC	CASSEGTRAGETQYF
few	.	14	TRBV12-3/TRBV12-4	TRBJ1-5	TGTGCCAGCAGTTTTGAGGGTAATCATCAGCCCCAGCATTTT	CASSFEGNHQPQHF
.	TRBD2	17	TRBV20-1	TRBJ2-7	TGCAGTGCACCGACTAGCGGGGGTTTCCTTTTCTCCTACGAGCAGTACTTC	CSAPTSGGFLFSYEQYF
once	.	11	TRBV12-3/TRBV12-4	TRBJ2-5	TGTGCCAGCAGTGAAAAGGTAGCCCAGTACTTC	CASSEKVAQYF
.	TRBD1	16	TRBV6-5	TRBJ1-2	TGTGCCAGCATTAGCCGAGGGCCAGGGGGCGGCTATGGCTACACCTTC	CASISRGPGGGYGYTF
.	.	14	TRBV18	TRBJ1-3	TGTGCCAGCTCACCAAGATCCGAGCGGAACACCATATATTTT	CASSPRSERNTIYF
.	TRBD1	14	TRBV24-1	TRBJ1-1	TGTGCCACCAGTGAAGGGGCAGGGGGCACTGAAGCTTTCTTT	CATSEGAGGTEAFF
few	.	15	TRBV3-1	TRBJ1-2	TGTGCCAGCAGCCTAGGCTCCCGTTCTTCCTATGGCTACACCTTC	CASSLGSRSSYGYTF
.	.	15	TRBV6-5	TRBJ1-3	TGTGCCAGCAGTTACTCGATGGCAGGCTCAGACACCATATATTTT	CASSYSMAGSDTIYF
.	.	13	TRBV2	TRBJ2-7	TGTGCCAGCAGTCTGGCCCCCGGTGTGGAGCAGTACTTC	CASSLAPGVEQYF
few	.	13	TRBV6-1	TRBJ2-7	TGTGCCAGCAGTGGGGAGCGGATCTACGAGCAGTACTTC	CASSGERIYEQYF
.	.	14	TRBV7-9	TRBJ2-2	TGTGCCAGCATCGAGTTGTATGGAGCCGGGGAGCTGTTTTTT	CASIELYGAGELFF
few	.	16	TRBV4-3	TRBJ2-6	TGCGCCAGCAGCCGAGAGGGTACAGCTGGGGCCAACGTCCTGACTTTC	CASSREGTAGANVLTF
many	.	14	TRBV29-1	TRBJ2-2	TGCAGCGTTGTTCGAACCTATAACACCGGGGAGCTGTTTTTT	CSVVRTYNTGELFF
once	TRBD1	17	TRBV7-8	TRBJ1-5	TGTGCCAGCAGCCCAGGACAGGGGCCGATTAGCAATCAGCCCCAGCATTTT	CASSPGQGPISNQPQHF
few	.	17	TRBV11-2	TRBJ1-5	TGTGCCAGCAGCCCCCTGCGAGGGAAAGGGAGCAATCAGCCCCAGCATTTT	CASSPLRGKGSNQPQHF
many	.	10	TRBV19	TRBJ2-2	TGTGCCAGTGGAGCCGGGGAGCTGTTTTTT	CASGAGELFF